These 7 T cell receptor beta chains were all obtained from the same sample, sequenced in a study of tumor-infiltrating lymphocytes in primary liver carcinoma. cDNA specific to TCR beta was made from 500 ng of total RNA, with a constant-region primer employed for priming. Slightly modified ARM-PCR served as the procedure for the TCR beta libraries. These libraries came from three rounds of nested multiplex PCR. The first two PCR rounds used TRBV1-TRBV30 forward primers with a C-beta reverse primer, 10 cycles each. MiXCR, run by TCRdb on the multiplex PCR reads, gives a single entry per CDR3 protein. The sample gives 37,000 or so distinct CDR3 sequences, around 80% of which show up once; 37% is in the top ten. Starting material for RNA and DNA co-extraction consisted of about 17-32 mg of unsorted bulk tissue. The material sequenced was tumor-adjacent normal liver tissue. The source of these receptors is a middle-aged man with primary liver carcinoma and hepatitis B virus infection.

On this clonotype itself: At one boundary the junction diverges from the germline segment, which might be a read error. V and J are TRBV2 and TRBJ2-1; 9 nucleotides agree with TRBD2. This CDR3 is 14 amino acids long. CDR1 is SNHLY, CDR2 FYNNEI, per germline. This CDR3 is CASSALAGYIEQFF. In DNA form, the CDR3 reads TGTGCCAGCAGTGCACTAGCGGGCTACATTGAGCAGTTCTTC.

As concerns this clonotype: The conserved phenylalanine or tryptophan is not found at the CDR3 terminus, so this likely reflects a read error. The chain carries TRBV5-1 and TRBJ2-5; 9 nucleotides agree with TRBD2. The CDR3 totals 15 residues. V shed 5 bases and J 1 base; nucleotides not matched to a gene: 6. The germline CDR1 and CDR2 sequences are SGHRS and YFSETQ. CDR3 in amino acids: CASSPDSGSQETQYL. The CDR3 DNA reads as TGCGCCAGCAGTCCGGATAGCGGGAGCCAAGAGACCCAGTACTTA.

Concerning this clonotype: The junction and the germline gene differ at one end; a read error may be behind it. The chain uses TRBV19 and TRBJ2-2; D is undetermined. The CDR3 has 11 residues. CDR1 and CDR2 from the germline V gene are LNHDA and SQIVND (reference sequence). The DNA of the CDR3 is TGTGCCAGCAGTATATTTAGGGAGCTGTTTTTT. The encoded protein is CASSIFRELFF.

Points on this clonotype: One junction end does not reproduce the germline sequence, and a read error may be involved. The CDR3 nucleotides read TGTGCGAGCAACTTGGAGGCTAACCAAGAGACCCAGTACTTC. This encodes CASNLEANQETQYF. The chain links TRBV5-6 to TRBJ2-5; the D gene is possibly TRBD2 (5 bases). The germline V gene has CDR1 SGHDT and CDR2 YYEEEE. The CDR3 covers 14 residues.

V usage is TRBV12-3 or TRBV12-4 and J usage is TRBJ2-4; 7 positions agree with TRBD1. J lost 3 bases, V lost 5 bases, and 7 bases had no gene match. This CDR3 is built from 15 residues. CDR3 in amino acids: CASSGTELVKNIQYF. The CDR3 bases are TGTGCCAGCAGTGGGACAGAGCTGGTCAAAAACATTCAGTACTTC.

As concerns this clonotype: A junction boundary mismatches the germline segment, possibly from a read error. V and J are TRBV5-1 and TRBJ2-3; TRBD2 aligns across 9 bases. The germline CDR1 and CDR2 sequences are SGHRS and YFSETQ. The CDR3 runs to 17 residues. CDR3 sequence (DNA): TGCGCTAGCAGCTCGGGGATAGCGGGAGTGTTGGCAGATACGCAGTATTTT. Its translation is CASSSGIAGVLADTQYF.

This clonotype was recorded many times. This may come from a read error, since a much larger clone is one base off. The conserved phenylalanine or tryptophan normally closing the CDR3 is absent here, so this likely arose from a read error. The rearrangement uses TRBV29-1 and TRBJ1-5; unclear D gene. Per the germline V gene, CDR1 is SQVTM and CDR2 is ANQGSEA. This CDR3 has 11 residues. The V end lost 1 base, the J end lost 9 bases, and 7 bases lay between the germline ends. CDR3 in DNA: TGCAGCGTTGAAGGTCCGGGGCCCCAGCATCTT. Residues: CSVEGPGPQHL.